This T cell receptor beta chain was sequenced for a study of blood T cell repertoires in COVID-19. Study at large: Sites across the United States, Italy and Spain contributed samples from acute and convalescent COVID-19. PBMCs, B-cell-depleted T cells, or T cells were the source of the cDNA or gDNA that made up the material.

Across 20 to 25 US areas, participants ranged in age from 18 to 89 years. This table comes from immunoSEQ multiplex PCR, and its TCRdb copy is limited to in-frame clones, with some not included. The sample shows around 320,000 clones, roughly 90% of them seen only once. The junction had 11 bases not matched to a gene; V was cut back by 1 base and J by 6 bases. The CDR3 runs to 17 residues. The germline gives CDR1 KGHDR, CDR2 SFDVKD. The chain recombines TRBV24-1 with TRBJ2-1; TRBD1 matches 7 bases. Sequenced input: PBMCs or T cells enriched from blood (not recorded which). The sequence came from a woman aged 25 to 39 who had been exposed to COVID-19. CDR3 bases: TGTGCCACCAGTGATTTACCAGGGGGTAGTTTCGGCAATGAGCAGTTCTTC. Encoded protein: CATSDLPGGSFGNEQFF.